This T cell receptor (beta chain) was sequenced during a study of cytomegalovirus exposure and HLA in healthy donors. There are 16 residues in the CDR3. Unmatched junction bases numbered 12, after V lost 5 bases and J lost 2 bases. Germline CDR1 is MDHEN and CDR2 is SYDVKM. The PCR contained 60 Vbeta and 13 Jbeta primers. The method was immunoSEQ multiplex PCR; TCRdb's version includes in-frame clones alone and lacks a portion of them. Among 120,000 or so clones listed, less than 85% were seen once. The source material was PBMCs. The source is a woman aged 40 to 55 in good health and CMV-seronegative. The chain joins TRBV28 to TRBJ2-7; 7 nucleotides agree with TRBD1. The DNA for the CDR3 is TGTGCCAGCAGTCCCGTCGGGACAGTGAGGACCTACGAGCAGTACTTC. Translating gives CASSPVGTVRTYEQYF.